The clone carrying this T cell receptor beta chain was observed a few times. Only in-frame clones appear in the TCRdb table, and some are missing; sequencing was by immunoSEQ multiplex PCR. In the table there are some 220,000 clones, around 82% of which are singletons. This specimen comes from a study of blood T cell repertoires in COVID-19. The CDR3 runs to 14 residues. V lost 5 bases and J lost 0, with 10 bases in between. CDR1 and CDR2 from the germline V gene are LNHNV and YYDKDF (reference sequence). The TCR comes from a woman aged 70 to 79 with acute or convalescent COVID-19. Sequences were obtained from peripheral blood. The V call is TRBV15, the J call TRBJ1-2; D ambiguous. Written as DNA, the CDR3 is TGTGCCACCAGCCCTGACACCTCTAACTATGGCTACACCTTC. Amino acid sequence: CATSPDTSNYGYTF. The full variable domain, rest sourced from reference TRBV15 and TRBJ1-2, is DAMVIQNPRYQVTQFGKPVTLSCSQTLNHNVMYWYQQKSSQAPKLLFHYYDKDFNNEADTPDNFQSRRPNTSFCFLDIRSPGLGDTAMYLCATSPDTSNYGYTFGSGTRLTVV.